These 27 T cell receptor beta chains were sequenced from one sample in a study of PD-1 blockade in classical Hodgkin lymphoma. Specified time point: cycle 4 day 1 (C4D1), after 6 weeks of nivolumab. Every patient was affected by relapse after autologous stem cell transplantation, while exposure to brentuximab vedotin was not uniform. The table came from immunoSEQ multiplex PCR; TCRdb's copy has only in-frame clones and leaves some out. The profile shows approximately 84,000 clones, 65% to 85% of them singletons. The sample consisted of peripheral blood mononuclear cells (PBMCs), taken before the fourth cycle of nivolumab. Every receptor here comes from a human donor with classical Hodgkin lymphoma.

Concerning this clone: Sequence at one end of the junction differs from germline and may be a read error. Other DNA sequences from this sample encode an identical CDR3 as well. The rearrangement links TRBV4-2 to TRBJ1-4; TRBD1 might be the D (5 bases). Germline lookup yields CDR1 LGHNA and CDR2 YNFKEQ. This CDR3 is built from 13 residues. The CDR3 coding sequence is TGTGCCAGCAGCCCGCAGGGAAATGAGAAACTGTTTTTT. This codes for CASSPQGNEKLFF.

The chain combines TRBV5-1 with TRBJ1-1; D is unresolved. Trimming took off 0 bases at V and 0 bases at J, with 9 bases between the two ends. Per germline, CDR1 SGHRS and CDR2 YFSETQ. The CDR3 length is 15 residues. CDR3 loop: CASSLGADMNTEAFF. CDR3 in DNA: TGCGCCAGCAGCTTGGGGGCAGATATGAACACTGAAGCTTTCTTT. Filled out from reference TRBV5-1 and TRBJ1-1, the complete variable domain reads KAGVTQTPRYLIKTRGQQVTLSCSPISGHRSVSWYQQTPGQGLQFLFEYFSETQRNKGNFPGRFSGRQFSNSRSEMNVSTLELGDSALYLCASSLGADMNTEAFFGQGTRLTVV.

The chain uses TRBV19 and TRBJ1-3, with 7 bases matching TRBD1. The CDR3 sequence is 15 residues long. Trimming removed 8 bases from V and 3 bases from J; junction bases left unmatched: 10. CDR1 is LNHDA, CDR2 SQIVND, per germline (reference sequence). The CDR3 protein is CASRDREAGGNTIYF. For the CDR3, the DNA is TGTGCCAGTCGAGACAGGGAAGCAGGTGGAAACACCATATATTTT.

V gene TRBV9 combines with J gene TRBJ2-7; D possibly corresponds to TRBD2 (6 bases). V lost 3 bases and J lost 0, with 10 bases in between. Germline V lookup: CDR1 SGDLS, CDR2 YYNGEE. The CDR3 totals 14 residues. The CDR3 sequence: CASSGDWSSYEQYF. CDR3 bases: TGTGCCAGCAGCGGGGACTGGAGCTCCTACGAGCAGTACTTC.

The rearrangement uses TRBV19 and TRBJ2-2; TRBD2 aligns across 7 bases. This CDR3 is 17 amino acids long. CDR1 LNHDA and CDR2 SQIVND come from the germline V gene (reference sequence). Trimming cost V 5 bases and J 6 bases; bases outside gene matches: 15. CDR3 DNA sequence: TGTGCCAGTAGTCCACCGGGGGGTGGAGCTTACGCCGGGGAGCTGTTTTTT. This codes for CASSPPGGGAYAGELFF.

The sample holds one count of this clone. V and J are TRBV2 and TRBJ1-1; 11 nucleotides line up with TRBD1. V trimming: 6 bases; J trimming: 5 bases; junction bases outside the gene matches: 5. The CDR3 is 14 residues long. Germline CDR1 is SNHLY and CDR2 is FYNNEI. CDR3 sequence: CASRGDRGKTEAFF. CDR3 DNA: TGTGCCAGCAGGGGGGACAGGGGGAAAACTGAAGCTTTCTTT.

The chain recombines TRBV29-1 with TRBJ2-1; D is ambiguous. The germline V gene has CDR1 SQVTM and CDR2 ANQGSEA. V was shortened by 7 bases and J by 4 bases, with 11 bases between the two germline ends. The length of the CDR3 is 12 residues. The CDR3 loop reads CSARSEYNEQFF. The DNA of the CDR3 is TGCAGCGCCAGGTCGGAGTACAATGAGCAGTTCTTC.

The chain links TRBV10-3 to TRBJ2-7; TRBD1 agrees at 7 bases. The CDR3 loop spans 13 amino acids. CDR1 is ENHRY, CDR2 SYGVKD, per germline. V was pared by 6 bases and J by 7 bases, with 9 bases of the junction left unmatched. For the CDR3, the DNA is TGTGCCATCAGCCGGGACAGTACGGGGGAGCAGTACTTC. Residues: CAISRDSTGEQYF.

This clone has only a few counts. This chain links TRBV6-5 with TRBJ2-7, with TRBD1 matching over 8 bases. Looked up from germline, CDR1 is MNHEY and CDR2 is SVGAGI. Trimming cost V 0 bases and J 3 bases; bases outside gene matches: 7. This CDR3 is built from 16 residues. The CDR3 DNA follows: TGTGCCAGCAGTTACTCGTTGGGGACAGGCTACTACGAGCAGTACTTC. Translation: CASSYSLGTGYYEQYF.

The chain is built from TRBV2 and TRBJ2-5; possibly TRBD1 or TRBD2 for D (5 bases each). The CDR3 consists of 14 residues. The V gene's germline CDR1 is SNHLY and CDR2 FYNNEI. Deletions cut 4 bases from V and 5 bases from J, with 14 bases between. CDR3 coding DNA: TGTGCCAGCAGTGTGGATCGGGGCCGGGAGACCCAGTACTTC. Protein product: CASSVDRGRETQYF.

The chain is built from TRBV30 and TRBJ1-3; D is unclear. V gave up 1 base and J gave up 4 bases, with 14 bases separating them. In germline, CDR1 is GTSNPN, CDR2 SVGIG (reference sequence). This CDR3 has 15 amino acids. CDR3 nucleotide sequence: TGTGCCTGGAGTGGAAGCGCGACGAGAGGAAACACCATATATTTT. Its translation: CAWSGSATRGNTIYF.

The CDR3 DNA reads as TGCAGCGTTGAGCGACCCCAGGGGTTCTCTGGCTACACCTTC. Its protein product is CSVERPQGFSGYTF. The chain is built from TRBV29-1 and TRBJ1-2; D perhaps matches TRBD1 (6 bases). The CDR3 runs 14 residues. Germline loops: CDR1 SQVTM, CDR2 ANQGSEA. Deletions cut 3 bases from V and 7 bases from J, with 18 bases between.

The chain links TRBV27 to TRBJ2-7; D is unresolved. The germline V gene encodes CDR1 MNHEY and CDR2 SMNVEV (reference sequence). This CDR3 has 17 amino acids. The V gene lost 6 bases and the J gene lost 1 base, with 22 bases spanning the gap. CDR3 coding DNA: TGTGCCAGCAGCCCACTCACTTCCGGCCCAGGTTCCTACGAGCAGTACTTC. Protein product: CASSPLTSGPGSYEQYF.

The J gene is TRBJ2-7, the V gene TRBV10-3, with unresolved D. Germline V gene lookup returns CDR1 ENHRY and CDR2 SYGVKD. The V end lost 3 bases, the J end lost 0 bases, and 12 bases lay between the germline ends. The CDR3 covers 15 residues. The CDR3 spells CAISEGKWSSYEQYF. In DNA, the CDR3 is TGTGCCATCAGTGAAGGTAAGTGGAGCTCCTACGAGCAGTACTTC.

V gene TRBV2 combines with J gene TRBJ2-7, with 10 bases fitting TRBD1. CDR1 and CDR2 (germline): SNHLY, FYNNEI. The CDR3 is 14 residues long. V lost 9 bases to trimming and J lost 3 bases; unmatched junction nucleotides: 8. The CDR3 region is CASRPGQGIYEQYF. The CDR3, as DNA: TGTGCCAGTCGACCGGGACAGGGGATCTACGAGCAGTACTTC. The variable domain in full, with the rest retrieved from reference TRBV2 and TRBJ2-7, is EPEVTQTPSHQVTQMGQEVILRCVPISNHLYFYWYRQILGQKVEFLVSFYNNEISEKSEIFDDQFSVERPDGSNFTLKIRSTKLEDSAMYFCASRPGQGIYEQYFGPGTRLTVT.

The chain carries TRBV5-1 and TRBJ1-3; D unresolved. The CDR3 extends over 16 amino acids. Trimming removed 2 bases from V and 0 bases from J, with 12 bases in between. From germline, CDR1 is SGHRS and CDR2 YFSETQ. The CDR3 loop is CASSLSRDFSGNTIYF. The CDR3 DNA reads TGCGCCAGCAGCTTATCCCGAGACTTCTCTGGAAACACCATATATTTT.

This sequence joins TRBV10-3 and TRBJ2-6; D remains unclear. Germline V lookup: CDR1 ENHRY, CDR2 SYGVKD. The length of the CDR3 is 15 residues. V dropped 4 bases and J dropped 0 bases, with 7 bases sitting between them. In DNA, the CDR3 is TGTGCCATCAGTGCCCCAGCCTCTGGGGCCAACGTCCTGACTTTC. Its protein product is CAISAPASGANVLTF.

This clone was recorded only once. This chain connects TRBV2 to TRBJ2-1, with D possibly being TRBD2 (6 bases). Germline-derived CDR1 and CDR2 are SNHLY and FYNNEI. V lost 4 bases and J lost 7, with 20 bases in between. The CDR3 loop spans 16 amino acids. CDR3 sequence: CASSVVRGGKGNEQFF. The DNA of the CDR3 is TGTGCCAGCAGTGTCGTCCGCGGCGGGAAAGGGAATGAGCAGTTCTTC.

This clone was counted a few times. Here the CDR3 reads CAWKGSGNTIYF. The CDR3 bases are TGTGCCTGGAAGGGTTCAGGAAACACCATATATTTT. The chain employs TRBV30 and TRBJ1-3; D gene ambiguous. CDR1 is GTSNPN, CDR2 SVGIG, per germline (reference sequence). The CDR3 totals 12 residues. V lost 4 bases and J lost 4, with 8 bases in between.

The CDR3 DNA sequence: TGTGCCAGTAGTACCCTTGTGGGGGATACGCAGTATTTT. Its protein product is CASSTLVGDTQYF. The V gene is TRBV19, the J gene TRBJ2-3; D ambiguous. Germline loops: CDR1 LNHDA, CDR2 SQIVND (reference sequence). The length of the CDR3 is 13 residues. Trimming removed 4 bases from V and 6 bases from J, with 11 bases in between.

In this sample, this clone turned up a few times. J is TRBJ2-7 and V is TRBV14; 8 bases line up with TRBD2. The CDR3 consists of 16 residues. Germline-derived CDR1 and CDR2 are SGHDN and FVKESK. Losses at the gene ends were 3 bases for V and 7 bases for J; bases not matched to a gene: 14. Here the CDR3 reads CASSHQRGTSPWEQYF. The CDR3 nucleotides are TGTGCCAGCAGCCACCAGCGGGGGACCTCCCCTTGGGAGCAGTACTTC.

The CDR3 loop is CASSPQIGTEAFF. In DNA form, the CDR3 reads TGTGCCAGCAGCCCACAGATAGGCACTGAAGCTTTCTTT. V usage is TRBV14 and J usage is TRBJ1-1; D unclear. Trimming removed 4 bases at V and 4 bases at J, with 10 bases between. The length of the CDR3 is 13 residues. Germline values: CDR1 SGHDN, CDR2 FVKESK.

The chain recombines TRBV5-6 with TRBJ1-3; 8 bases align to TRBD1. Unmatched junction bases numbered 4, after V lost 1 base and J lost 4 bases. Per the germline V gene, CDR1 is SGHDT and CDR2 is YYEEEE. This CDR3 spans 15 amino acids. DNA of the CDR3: TGTGCCAGCAGCTTGTACAGGGGGGAAGGAAACACCATATATTTT. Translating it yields CASSLYRGEGNTIYF. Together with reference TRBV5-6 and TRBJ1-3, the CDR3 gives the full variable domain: DAGVTQSPTHLIKTRGQQVTLRCSPKSGHDTVSWYQQALGQGPQFIFQYYEEEERQRGNFPDRFSGHQFPNYSSELNVNALLLGDSALYLCASSLYRGEGNTIYFGEGSWLTVV.

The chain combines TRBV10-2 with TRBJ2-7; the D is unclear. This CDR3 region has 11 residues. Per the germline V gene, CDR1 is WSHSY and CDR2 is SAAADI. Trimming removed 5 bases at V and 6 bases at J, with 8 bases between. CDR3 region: CASSLLAEQYF. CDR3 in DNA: TGCGCCAGCAGTCTTTTGGCCGAGCAGTACTTC.

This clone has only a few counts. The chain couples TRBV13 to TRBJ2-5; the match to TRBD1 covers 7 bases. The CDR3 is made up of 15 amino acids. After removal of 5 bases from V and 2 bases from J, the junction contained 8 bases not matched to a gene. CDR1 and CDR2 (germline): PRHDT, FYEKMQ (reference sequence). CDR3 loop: CASSLIDREQETQYF. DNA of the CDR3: TGTGCCAGCAGCCTAATAGACAGGGAGCAAGAGACCCAGTACTTC. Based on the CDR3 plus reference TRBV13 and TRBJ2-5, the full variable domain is AAGVIQSPRHLIKEKRETATLKCYPIPRHDTVYWYQQGPGQDPQFLISFYEKMQSDKGSIPDRFSAQQFSDYHSELNMSSLELGDSALYFCASSLIDREQETQYFGPGTRLLVL.

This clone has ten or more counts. The CDR3 sequence: CASRAGMNTEAFF. The CDR3 DNA reads as TGCGCCAGCCGGGCAGGGATGAACACTGAAGCTTTCTTT. The chain joins TRBV4-1 to TRBJ1-1; D is perhaps TRBD1 (5 bases). Germline CDR1 is MGHRA and CDR2 is YSYEKL. V lost 8 bases, J lost 0 bases, and 10 bases lay in between. The CDR3 is made up of 13 amino acids.

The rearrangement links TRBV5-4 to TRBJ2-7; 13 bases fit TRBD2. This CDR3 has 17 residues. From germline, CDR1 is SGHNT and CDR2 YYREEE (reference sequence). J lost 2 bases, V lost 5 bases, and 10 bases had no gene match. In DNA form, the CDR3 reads TGTGCCAGCAGGCCGGGACTAGCGGGAAATCACCCCTACGAGCAGTACTTC. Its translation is CASRPGLAGNHPYEQYF. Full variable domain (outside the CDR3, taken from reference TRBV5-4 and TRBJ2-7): ETGVTQSPTHLIKTRGQQVTLRCSSQSGHNTVSWYQQALGQGPQFIFQYYREEENGRGNFPPRFSGLQFPNYSSELNVNALELDDSALYLCASRPGLAGNHPYEQYFGPGTRLTVT.